The 13 T cell receptor beta chains presented below share a single source sample, sequenced in a study of T cell responses to AZD1222 COVID-19 vaccine. Assay: immunoSEQ multiplex PCR; the TCRdb copy retains only in-frame clones and omits some. The repertoire holds around 160,000 clones, with about 92% as singletons. Sequenced here: peripheral blood, sampled on day 0 of AZD1222 vaccination. All receptors come from an adult in good health.

The genes are TRBV12-3 or TRBV12-4 and TRBJ1-2, with D maybe TRBD1 (5 bases). Trimming left V 2 bases short and J 8 bases short, with 12 bases between. The CDR3 sequence is 13 residues long. CDR3 sequence reads: CASSLPSRDGYTF. CDR3 sequence (DNA): TGTGCCAGCAGTTTACCCAGCAGGGACGGCTACACCTTC.

The gene calls are TRBV5-1 and TRBJ2-2; no clear D gene. This CDR3 region has 16 residues. V shed 0 bases and J shed 1 base, with 10 bases lying between them. Looked up from germline, CDR1 is SGHRS and CDR2 is YFSETQ. The CDR3 DNA follows: TGCGCCAGCAGCTTGGCCGGGCACATGAACACCGGGGAGCTGTTTTTT. The encoded protein is CASSLAGHMNTGELFF.

This chain links TRBV5-1 with TRBJ2-1, with 12 nucleotides matching TRBD1. CDR1 and CDR2 from the germline V gene are SGHRS and YFSETQ. The CDR3 consists of 15 residues. Trimming took 7 bases from V and 5 from J; bases not matched to a gene: 7. This CDR3 reads CASHGTGGGNNEQFF. The CDR3 nucleotides are TGCGCCAGCCACGGGACAGGGGGCGGTAACAATGAGCAGTTCTTC.

This chain links TRBV18 with TRBJ1-4, with a possible D match to TRBD1 (5 bases). CDR1 and CDR2 (germline): KGHSH, LQKENI. Trimming cost V 4 bases and J 0 bases, with 12 bases left between them. This CDR3 is 16 amino acids long. CDR3 in amino acids: CASSQRQIATNEKLFF. The CDR3 nucleotides are TGTGCCAGCTCACAACGACAGATTGCAACTAATGAAAAACTGTTTTTT.

The chain has TRBV10-3 and TRBJ1-1; D is possibly TRBD1 (6 bases). V was trimmed by 2 bases and J by 10 bases, leaving 8 bases between them. Germline V CDR1 and CDR2: ENHRY, SYGVKD. The CDR3 runs to 11 residues. Written as DNA, the CDR3 is TGTGCCATCAGTGAGACCAGGGGAGCTTTCTTT. Translation gives CAISETRGAFF.

The V gene is TRBV7-2, the J gene TRBJ2-3; D is possibly TRBD2 (5 bases). The CDR3 runs 14 residues. From germline, CDR1 is SGHTA and CDR2 FQGNSA. V lost 1 base and J 4 bases, leaving 9 bases between the germline ends. The CDR3 bases are TGTGCCAGCAGCTTAGTTGTTAGCGCAGATACGCAGTATTTT. Amino acids: CASSLVVSADTQYF.

The V gene is TRBV7-2, the J gene TRBJ2-5; TRBD2 is a possible D gene (6 bases). The length of the CDR3 is 15 residues. Between the trimmed V and J ends, which lost 3 bases and 2 bases, there was a span of 13 bases. Germline V gives CDR1 SGHTA, CDR2 FQGNSA. The CDR3 sequence: CASSFTSSLQETQYF. In DNA, the CDR3 is TGTGCCAGCAGCTTTACTAGCAGCTTGCAAGAGACCCAGTACTTC.

The DNA for the CDR3 is TGCGCCAGCATGAGCGGTAACTCCTACGAGCAGTACTTC. The encoded protein is CASMSGNSYEQYF. The chain is built from TRBV5-1 and TRBJ2-7; tentatively, D is TRBD2 (5 bases). From germline, CDR1 is SGHRS and CDR2 YFSETQ. Deletions cut 6 bases from V and 0 bases from J, with 10 bases between. The CDR3 loop spans 13 amino acids.

J is TRBJ1-1 and V is TRBV7-9; 7 nucleotides match TRBD1. Germline lookup yields CDR1 SEHNR and CDR2 FQNEAQ (reference sequence). The J segment lost 5 bases and the V segment lost 4 bases, leaving 7 bases of the junction unmatched. This CDR3 spans 14 amino acids. The CDR3 sequence is CASSSQGVVTEAFF. The CDR3 DNA is TGTGCCAGCAGCTCTCAGGGGGTGGTTACTGAAGCTTTCTTT.

The chain employs TRBV5-1 and TRBJ2-3; 13 bases agree with TRBD2. Germline V gene sequence: CDR1 SGHRS, CDR2 YFSETQ. This CDR3 contains 15 residues. The V and J ends lost 7 bases and 7 bases, in that order; junction bases with no gene match: 9. CDR3 sequence (DNA): TGCGCCAGCGGACCTACTAGCGGGGGGGCAAATACGCAGTATTTT. This sequence encodes CASGPTSGGANTQYF.

The rearrangement links TRBV6-5 to TRBJ1-2; 7 nucleotides match TRBD1. V shed 6 bases, J shed 3 bases, and the junction held 10 bases outside the gene matches. CDR1 and CDR2 from the germline V gene are MNHEY and SVGAGI. The CDR3 has 15 residues. The CDR3: CASSRDRAGDYGYTF. The CDR3 DNA follows: TGTGCCAGCAGCCGAGACAGGGCGGGCGACTATGGCTACACCTTC.

The V and J genes are TRBV6-1 and TRBJ1-1; D remains ambiguous. The CDR3 runs 13 residues. Deletions cut 7 bases from V and 6 bases from J, with 15 bases between. Germline CDR1 is MNHNS and CDR2 is SASEGT. The CDR3: CASTTGGFPEAFF. CDR3 DNA sequence: TGTGCCAGCACCACCGGCGGGTTCCCTGAAGCTTTCTTT.

V and J are TRBV9 and TRBJ1-1, with no clear D. V was trimmed by 2 bases and J by 1 base, leaving 9 bases between them. CDR1 and CDR2 (germline): SGDLS, YYNGEE. The CDR3 has 14 residues. The chain's CDR3 is CASSVITSNTEAFF. Here the CDR3 DNA reads TGTGCCAGCAGCGTTATCACGTCGAACACTGAAGCTTTCTTT.